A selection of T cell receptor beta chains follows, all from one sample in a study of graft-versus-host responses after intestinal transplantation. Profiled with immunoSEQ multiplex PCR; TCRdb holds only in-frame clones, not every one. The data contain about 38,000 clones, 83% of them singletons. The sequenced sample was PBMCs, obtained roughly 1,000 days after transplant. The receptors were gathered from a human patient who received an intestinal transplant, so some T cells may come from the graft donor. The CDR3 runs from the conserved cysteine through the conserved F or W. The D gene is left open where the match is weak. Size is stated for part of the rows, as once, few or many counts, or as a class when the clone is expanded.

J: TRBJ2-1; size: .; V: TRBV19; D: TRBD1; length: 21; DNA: TGTGCCAGTAGTATGGGTCGGGCGGGACAGGGGAAGACTAGGTTGTACAATGAGCAGTTCTTC; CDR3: CASSMGRAGQGKTRLYNEQFF
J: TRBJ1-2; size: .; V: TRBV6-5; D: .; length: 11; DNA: TGTGCCAGCAGCTCCAATTATGGCTACACCTTC; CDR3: CASSSNYGYTF
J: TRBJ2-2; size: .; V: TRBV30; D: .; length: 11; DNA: TGTGCCTGGAGTGGCGTCGGGGAGCTGTTTTTT; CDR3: CAWSGVGELFF
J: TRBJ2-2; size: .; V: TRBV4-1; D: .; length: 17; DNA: TGCGCCAGCAGCCAATATGTAGCAGGGGCGGCCCCCGGGGAGCTGTTTTTT; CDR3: CASSQYVAGAAPGELFF
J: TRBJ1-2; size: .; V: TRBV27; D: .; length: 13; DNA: TGTGCCAGCAGTTCTGGGACTAACTATGGCTACACCTTC; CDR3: CASSSGTNYGYTF
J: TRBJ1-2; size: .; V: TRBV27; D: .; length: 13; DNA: TGTGCCAGCAGCCAGGGGCAGATCTATGGCCACACCTTC; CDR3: CASSQGQIYGHTF
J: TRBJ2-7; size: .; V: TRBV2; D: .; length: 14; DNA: TGTGCCAGCAGTGAAAGACGGGATGAACCCGAGCAGTACTTC; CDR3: CASSERRDEPEQYF
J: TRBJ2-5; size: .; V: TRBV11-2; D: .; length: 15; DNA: TGTGCCAGCAGCTTTCGGATGACGGTCCAAGAGATCCAGTACTTC; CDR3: CASSFRMTVQEIQYF
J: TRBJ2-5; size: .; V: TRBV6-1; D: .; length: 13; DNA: TGTGCCAGCAGTGAAGACGAAGCCGGGACCCAGTACTTC; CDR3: CASSEDEAGTQYF
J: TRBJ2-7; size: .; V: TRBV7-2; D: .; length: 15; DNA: TGTGCCAGCAGCCCTCGTTGGCCAGAACCCTACGAGCAGTACTTC; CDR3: CASSPRWPEPYEQYF
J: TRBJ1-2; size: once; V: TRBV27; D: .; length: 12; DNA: TGTGCCAGCAGTTTATCGGGTGATGGCTACACCTTC; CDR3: CASSLSGDGYTF
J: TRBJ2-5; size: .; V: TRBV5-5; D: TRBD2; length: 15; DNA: TGTGCCAGCAGCCCGGTTAGCGGGGGGGCGGAGACCCAGTACTTC; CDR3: CASSPVSGGAETQYF
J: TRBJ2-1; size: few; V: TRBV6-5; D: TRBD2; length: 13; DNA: TGTGCCAGGACTAGCAGGACCCTCAATGAGCAGTTCTTC; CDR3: CARTSRTLNEQFF
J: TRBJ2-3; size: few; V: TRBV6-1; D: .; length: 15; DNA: TGTGCCAGCAGCGACCAGGGTTGGGGCACAGATACGCAGTATTTT; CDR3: CASSDQGWGTDTQYF
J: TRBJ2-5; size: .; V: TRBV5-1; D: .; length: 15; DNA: TGCGCCAGCAGCTTGGCCTCTGGGGGGGCAGAGACCCAGTACTTC; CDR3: CASSLASGGAETQYF
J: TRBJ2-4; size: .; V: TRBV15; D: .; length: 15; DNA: TGTGCCACCAGCAGAGGGGGGCTGGGTCTTAACATTCAGTACTTC; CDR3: CATSRGGLGLNIQYF
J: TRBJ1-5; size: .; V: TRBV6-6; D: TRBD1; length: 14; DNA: TGTGCCAGCAGTTACGGGCAGGGGGGCCAGCCCCAGCATTTT; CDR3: CASSYGQGGQPQHF
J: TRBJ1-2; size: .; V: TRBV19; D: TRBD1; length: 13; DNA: TGTGCCAGTAGTATGGGAACAGGGGACGGCTACACCTTC; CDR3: CASSMGTGDGYTF
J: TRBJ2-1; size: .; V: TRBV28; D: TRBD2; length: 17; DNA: TGTGCCAGCAGTACAGCAGCCGGGACTAGCGGGGCTAATGAGCAGTTCTTC; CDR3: CASSTAAGTSGANEQFF
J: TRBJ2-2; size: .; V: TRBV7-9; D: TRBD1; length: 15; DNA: TGTGCCAGCAGCGGGACAGGGGGCTTCACCGGGGAGCTGTTTTTT; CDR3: CASSGTGGFTGELFF
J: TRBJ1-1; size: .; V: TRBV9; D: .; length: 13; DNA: TGTGCCAGCAGCGTAGGCCAGGGTGGGGAAGCTTTCTTT; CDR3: CASSVGQGGEAFF
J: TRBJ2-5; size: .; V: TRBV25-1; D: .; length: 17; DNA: TGTGCCAGCAGTGAATATTTCATCCGGACAGACCAAGAGACCCAGTACTTC; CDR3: CASSEYFIRTDQETQYF
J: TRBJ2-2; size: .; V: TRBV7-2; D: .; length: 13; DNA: TGTGCCAGCAGCGAGGGGGGCACCGGGGAGCTGTTTTTT; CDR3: CASSEGGTGELFF
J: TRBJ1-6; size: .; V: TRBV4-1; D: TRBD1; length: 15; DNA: TGCGCCAGCAGCCAACTCAGGACAGGGAGTTCACCCCTCCACTTT; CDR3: CASSQLRTGSSPLHF
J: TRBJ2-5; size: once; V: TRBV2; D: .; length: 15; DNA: TGTGCCAGCAACCCACCGGACGACCTCCCGGAGACCCAGTACTTC; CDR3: CASNPPDDLPETQYF
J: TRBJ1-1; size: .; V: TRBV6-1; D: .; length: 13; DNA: TGTGCCAGCAGAGCTGACTGGAACACTGAAGCTTTCTTT; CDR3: CASRADWNTEAFF
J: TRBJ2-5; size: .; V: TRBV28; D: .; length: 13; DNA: TGTGCCAGCAGCGTAAACACACGAGAGACCCAGTACTTC; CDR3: CASSVNTRETQYF
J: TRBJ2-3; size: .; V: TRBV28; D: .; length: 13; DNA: TGTGCCAGCAGGGGCGATTGGGCAGATACGCAGTATTTT; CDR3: CASRGDWADTQYF
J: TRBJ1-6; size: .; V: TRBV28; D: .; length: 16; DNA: TGTGCCAGCAGTTTCGAGGGAAGCTCCTATAATTCACCCCTCCACTTT; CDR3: CASSFEGSSYNSPLHF
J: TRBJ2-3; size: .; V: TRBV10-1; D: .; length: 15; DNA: TGCGCCAGCAGTGAGCTCAGGGAGGGCACAGATACGCAGTATTTT; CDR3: CASSELREGTDTQYF
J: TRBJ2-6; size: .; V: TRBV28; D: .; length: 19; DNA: TGTGCCAGCAGTCGACTCACCCAGGGGCTTATCTCTGGGGCCAACGTCCTGACTTTC; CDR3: CASSRLTQGLISGANVLTF
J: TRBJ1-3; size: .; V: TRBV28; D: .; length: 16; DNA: TGTGCCAGCCGATCCAGGGGCACGACGGGTGGAAACACCATATATTTT; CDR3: CASRSRGTTGGNTIYF
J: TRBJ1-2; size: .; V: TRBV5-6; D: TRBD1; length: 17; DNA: TGTGCCAGCAGCTCCAATACTGACAGGGCCCTTAACTATGGCTACACCTTC; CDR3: CASSSNTDRALNYGYTF
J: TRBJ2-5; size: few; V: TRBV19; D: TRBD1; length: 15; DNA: TGTGCCAGTAGTATAATGGGACAGACCCAAGAGACCCAGTACTTC; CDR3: CASSIMGQTQETQYF
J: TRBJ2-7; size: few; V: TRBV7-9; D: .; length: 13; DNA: TGTGCCAGCAGTTTGCCTGCCGGGACCCGAATGGACTTC; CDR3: CASSLPAGTRMDF
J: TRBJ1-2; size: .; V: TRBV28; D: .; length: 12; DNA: TGTGCCAGCAGTCCCGACTACTATGGCTACACCTTC; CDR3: CASSPDYYGYTF
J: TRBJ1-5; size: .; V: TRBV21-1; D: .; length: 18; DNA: TGTGCCAGAATAAGGAGGGACAGGGAAGTTTATAGCAATCAGCCCCAGCATTTT; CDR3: CARIRRDREVYSNQPQHF
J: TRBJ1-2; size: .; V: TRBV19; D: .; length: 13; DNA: TGTGCCAGTAGTATTGGGACTCGGTCGGGCTACACCTTC; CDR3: CASSIGTRSGYTF
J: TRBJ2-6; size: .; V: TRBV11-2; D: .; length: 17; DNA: TGTGCCAGCAGTCTACAGGCCCTCCGCTCTGGGGCCAACGTCCTGACTTTC; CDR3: CASSLQALRSGANVLTF
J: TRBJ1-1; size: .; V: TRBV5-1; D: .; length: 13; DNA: TGCGCCAGCAGCCTACAGGGGAACACTGAAGCTTTCTTT; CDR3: CASSLQGNTEAFF
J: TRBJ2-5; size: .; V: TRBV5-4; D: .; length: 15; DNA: TGTGCCAGCAGCTTCAGGACAGCGAAGCAAGAGACCCAGTACTTC; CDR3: CASSFRTAKQETQYF
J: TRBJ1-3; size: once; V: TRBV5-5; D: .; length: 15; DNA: TGTGCCAGCAGCGCGGCGGGTAACTCTGGAAACACCATATATTTT; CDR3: CASSAAGNSGNTIYF
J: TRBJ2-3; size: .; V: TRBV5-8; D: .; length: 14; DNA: TGTGCCAGCAGCTTCGGCCAGAGCACAGATACGCAGTATTTT; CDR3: CASSFGQSTDTQYF
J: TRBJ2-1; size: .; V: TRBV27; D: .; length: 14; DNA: TGTGCCAGTACCCTTAGGGACGCAAACAATGAGCAGTTCTTC; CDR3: CASTLRDANNEQFF
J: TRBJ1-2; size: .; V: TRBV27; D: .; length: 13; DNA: TGTGCCAGCAGTTTAAGGGCTAACTATGGCTACACCTTC; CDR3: CASSLRANYGYTF
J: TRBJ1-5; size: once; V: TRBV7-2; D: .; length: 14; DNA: TGTGCCAGCAGCTTAGTAGGTAGCAATCAGCCCCAGCATTTT; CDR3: CASSLVGSNQPQHF
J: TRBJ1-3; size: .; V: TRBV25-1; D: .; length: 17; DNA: TGTGCCAGCAGTGAATATCTCCCCCAGGAGGCTGGAGACACCATATATTTT; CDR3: CASSEYLPQEAGDTIYF
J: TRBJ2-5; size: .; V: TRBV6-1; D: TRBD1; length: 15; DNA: TGTGCCAGCAGTGGGAACAGGGGGCTCGGAGAGACCCAGTACTTC; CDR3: CASSGNRGLGETQYF
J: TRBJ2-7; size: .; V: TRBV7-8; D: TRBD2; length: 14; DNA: TGTGCCAACAGCTTAGAACTAGCGGGCTACGAGCAGTACTTC; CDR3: CANSLELAGYEQYF
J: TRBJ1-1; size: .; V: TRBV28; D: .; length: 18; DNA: TGTGCCAGCGGGGCGTTTACAGGTTCTGTCTACATGAACACTGAAGCTTTCTTT; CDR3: CASGAFTGSVYMNTEAFF
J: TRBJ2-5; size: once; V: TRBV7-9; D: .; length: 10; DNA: TGTGCCAGCAGCTTGGAGACCCAGTACTTC; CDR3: CASSLETQYF
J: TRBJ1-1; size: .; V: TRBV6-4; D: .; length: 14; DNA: TGTGCCAGCAGTGCAAGGGGGGGGAACACTGAAGCTTTCTTT; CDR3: CASSARGGNTEAFF
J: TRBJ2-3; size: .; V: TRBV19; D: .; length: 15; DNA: TGTGCCAGTAGTGCCCGGGACATAAGCACAGATACGCAGTATTTT; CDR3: CASSARDISTDTQYF
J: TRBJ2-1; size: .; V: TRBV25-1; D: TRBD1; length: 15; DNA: TGTGCCAGCAGTGCGGACAGGGGGCGCTTGAATGAGCAGTTCTTC; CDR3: CASSADRGRLNEQFF
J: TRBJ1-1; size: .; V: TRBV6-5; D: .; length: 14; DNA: TGTGCCAGCAGCTATTTCCATTCGAACACTGAAGCTTTCTTT; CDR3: CASSYFHSNTEAFF
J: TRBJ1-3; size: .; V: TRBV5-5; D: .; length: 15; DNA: TGTGCCAGCAGCCAGCGGCGGGGGCTAGGAAACACCATATATTTT; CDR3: CASSQRRGLGNTIYF
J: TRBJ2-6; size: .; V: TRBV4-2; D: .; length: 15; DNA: TGTGCCAGCAGCCCGAGAGTCTCTGGGGCCAACGTCCTGACTTTC; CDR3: CASSPRVSGANVLTF